Each of the 31 T cell receptor beta chains below was sequenced from the same sample in a study of neoadjuvant nivolumab and ipilimumab in lung cancer. Assay: immunoSEQ multiplex PCR; the TCRdb copy retains only in-frame clones and omits some. The sample carries about 20,000 clones, around three quarters recorded once. The sequencing used tumor tissue, collected after neoadjuvant nivolumab, alone or with ipilimumab, at or shortly before surgery. Receptors originate from an adult with non-small cell lung cancer.

This chain connects TRBV30 to TRBJ1-2, with unresolved D. The length of the CDR3 is 11 residues. Germline CDR1 is GTSNPN and CDR2 is SVGIG (reference sequence). V lost 0 bases to trimming and J lost 6 bases, with 5 bases between them. This chain's CDR3 is CAWSVEDGYTF. The CDR3 DNA sequence: TGTGCCTGGAGTGTGGAAGATGGCTACACCTTC. The whole variable domain, remainder taken from reference TRBV30 and TRBJ1-2, is SQTIHQWPATLVQPVGSPLSLECTVEGTSNPNLYWYRQAAGRGLQLLFYSVGIGQISSEVPQNLSASRPQDRQFILSSKKLLLSDSGFYLCAWSVEDGYTFGSGTRLTVV.

This chain links TRBV28 with TRBJ1-2; no clear D gene. Trimming took off 5 bases at V and 0 bases at J, with 16 bases between the two ends. The CDR3 consists of 16 residues. Germline assignment: CDR1 MDHEN and CDR2 SYDVKM. The CDR3 loop is CASSRTRVWTNYGYTF. The CDR3, as DNA: TGTGCCAGCAGTAGAACCCGAGTATGGACTAACTATGGCTACACCTTC.

The chain couples TRBV30 to TRBJ2-6; 14 nucleotides line up with TRBD2. The CDR3 sequence is 19 residues long. CDR1 is GTSNPN and CDR2 is SVGIG in the germline V gene (reference sequence). The J segment lost 0 bases and the V segment lost 1 base, leaving 5 bases of the junction unmatched. The CDR3 region is CAWSGGGLAGVSGANVLTF. Written as DNA, the CDR3 is TGTGCCTGGAGTGGGGGGGGACTAGCGGGAGTCTCTGGGGCCAACGTCCTGACTTTC. Supplemented by reference TRBV30 and TRBJ2-6, the full variable domain reads SQTIHQWPATLVQPVGSPLSLECTVEGTSNPNLYWYRQAAGRGLQLLFYSVGIGQISSEVPQNLSASRPQDRQFILSSKKLLLSDSGFYLCAWSGGGLAGVSGANVLTFGAGSRLTVL.

V is TRBV27 and J is TRBJ2-3, with D unclear. The germline CDR1 and CDR2 sequences are MNHEY and SMNVEV (reference sequence). The CDR3 is 15 amino acids. V was shortened by 8 bases and J by 0 bases, with 15 bases between the two germline ends. CDR3 in amino acids: CASALGWVSTDTQYF. The CDR3 nucleotides read TGTGCCAGCGCCTTAGGGTGGGTTAGCACAGATACGCAGTATTTT.

The chain combines TRBV30 with TRBJ2-7, with D possibly TRBD2 on 7 matching bases. CDR3 length: 14 residues. In germline, CDR1 is GTSNPN, CDR2 SVGIG (reference sequence). V lost 3 bases, J lost 0 bases, and 12 bases lay in between. The CDR3: CAWRSAGASYEQYF. CDR3 DNA sequence: TGTGCCTGGAGGTCCGCGGGGGCCTCCTACGAGCAGTACTTC.

J is TRBJ2-5 and V is TRBV7-9, with TRBD2 matching 8 bases. The CDR3 totals 15 residues. Germline V lookup: CDR1 SEHNR, CDR2 FQNEAQ (reference sequence). J gave up 5 bases and V 6 bases, and 11 bases lay outside the gene matches. CDR3 residues: CASRLLAAWGETQYF. In DNA, the CDR3 is TGTGCCAGCAGGTTACTAGCGGCCTGGGGGGAGACCCAGTACTTC. Full variable domain (remainder filled in from reference TRBV7-9 and TRBJ2-5): DTGVSQNPRHKITKRGQNVTFRCDPISEHNRLYWYRQTLGQGPEFLTYFQNEAQLEKSRLLSDRFSAERPKGSFSTLEIQRTEQGDSAMYLCASRLLAAWGETQYFGPGTRLLVL.

The DNA for the CDR3 is TGCGCCAGCAGCTTGGTGGGACAACTAAAGACTTCGGAGGGTGAGCAGTTCTTC. Translated, it gives CASSLVGQLKTSEGEQFF. The chain employs TRBV5-1 and TRBJ2-1, with D perhaps TRBD1 or TRBD2 (6 bases each). The CDR3 extends over 18 amino acids. Germline CDR1 and CDR2: SGHRS and YFSETQ. Trimming left V 0 bases short and J 9 bases short, with 25 bases between.

The chain couples TRBV5-1 to TRBJ1-2; the D is unclear. The CDR3 sequence is 13 residues long. From germline, CDR1 is SGHRS and CDR2 YFSETQ. The germline V and J ends were trimmed by 0 bases and 0 bases, with 3 bases remaining between them. The CDR3 reads CASSLAANYGYTF. CDR3 bases: TGCGCCAGCAGCTTGGCGGCTAACTATGGCTACACCTTC.

This clone has more than one count but fewer than ten. This chain links TRBV11-2 with TRBJ1-1; 7 bases line up with TRBD1. From germline, CDR1 is SGHAT and CDR2 FQNNGV. With V trimmed by 5 bases and J by 6 bases, 9 bases remained unmatched. CDR3 size: 14 residues. This CDR3 is CASSRWDSRSEAFF. DNA for the CDR3: TGTGCCAGCAGCCGATGGGACAGCCGATCTGAAGCTTTCTTT.

The genes are TRBV6-6 and TRBJ2-7; the match to TRBD2 covers 7 bases. This CDR3 is 15 amino acids long. Germline CDR1 and CDR2: MNHNY and SVGAGI (reference sequence). After removal of 4 bases from V and 4 bases from J, the junction contained 10 bases not matched to a gene. CDR3 nucleotide sequence: TGTGCCAGCAGTTCTAGCGGAGCCGCAAGATACGAGCAGTACTTC. This translates into CASSSSGAARYEQYF.

V usage is TRBV29-1 and J usage is TRBJ1-5; no firm D call. Germline V lookup: CDR1 SQVTM, CDR2 ANQGSEA. The V gene lost 4 bases and the J gene lost 1 base, with 11 bases spanning the gap. The CDR3 covers 14 residues. CDR3 residues: CSVVWGSSNQPQHF. In DNA, the CDR3 is TGCAGCGTTGTTTGGGGTTCCAGCAATCAGCCCCAGCATTTT.

The genes are TRBV29-1 and TRBJ2-2, with 8 bases matching TRBD2. CDR1 is SQVTM, CDR2 ANQGSEA, per germline. The CDR3 is 13 residues long. Trimming cost V 7 bases and J 4 bases; bases outside gene matches: 5. The DNA for the CDR3 is TGCAGCGCAAGCGGGGGATCCACCGGGGAGCTGTTTTTT. Translating it yields CSASGGSTGELFF.

This clone appeared a few times. V and J are TRBV5-1 and TRBJ1-5; no reliable D call. Germline V CDR1 and CDR2: SGHRS, YFSETQ. Trimming removed 0 bases from V and 7 bases from J, with 17 bases in between. This CDR3 has 16 residues. In DNA, the CDR3 is TGCGCCAGCAGCTTGGCCGGAAGCGGGTCGGGCCAGCCCCAGCATTTT. Encoded protein: CASSLAGSGSGQPQHF.

The chain has TRBV5-1 and TRBJ2-1; 7 bases agree with TRBD2. V lost 0 bases to trimming and J lost 2 bases; unmatched junction nucleotides: 2. Per the germline V gene, CDR1 is SGHRS and CDR2 is YFSETQ. This CDR3 is 15 amino acids long. CDR3 loop: CASSLGREPYNEQFF. CDR3 in DNA: TGCGCCAGCAGCTTGGGGCGGGAGCCCTACAATGAGCAGTTCTTC.

This clone was detected only a few times. The CDR3 sequence is CASSRRGQADTQYF. DNA for the CDR3: TGTGCCAGCAGCCGAAGGGGGCAGGCAGATACGCAGTATTTT. V gene TRBV6-5 combines with J gene TRBJ2-3; 7 nucleotides match TRBD1. Germline CDR1 and CDR2: MNHEY and SVGAGI. V shed 6 bases and J 4 bases; nucleotides not matched to a gene: 7. This CDR3 is built from 14 residues.

The CDR3 spells CASSHGDRGREQYF. DNA for the CDR3: TGTGCCAGCAGCCATGGGGACAGGGGGCGCGAGCAGTACTTC. The chain uses TRBV7-9 and TRBJ2-7, with 12 bases fitting TRBD1. Germline trimming cut 5 bases from V and 6 bases from J; bases unmatched to any gene: 5. The CDR3 consists of 14 residues. Germline assignment: CDR1 SEHNR and CDR2 FQNEAQ (reference sequence).

The rearrangement joins TRBV9 to TRBJ1-2; TRBD1 is a possible D gene (5 bases). CDR3 size: 15 residues. V was cut by 0 bases and J by 3 bases, with 12 bases left in between. Germline CDR1 SGDLS, CDR2 YYNGEE. The CDR3 here is CASSVEGWGDYGYTF. CDR3 DNA: TGTGCCAGCAGCGTAGAGGGGTGGGGCGACTATGGCTACACCTTC.

The chain recombines TRBV5-1 with TRBJ2-3; 11 bases are shared with TRBD2. The V gene's germline CDR1 is SGHRS and CDR2 YFSETQ. The CDR3 spans 16 residues. The ends lost 4 bases at V and 3 bases at J; junction bases unmatched: 7. CDR3 protein: CASSRTGTSGTDTQYF. The CDR3 nucleotides are TGCGCCAGCAGCCGAACCGGGACTAGCGGAACAGATACGCAGTATTTT.

V is TRBV11-2 and J is TRBJ1-5; TRBD1 agrees at 10 bases. V was pared by 1 base and J by 6 bases, with 3 bases of the junction left unmatched. This CDR3 spans 15 amino acids. CDR1 is SGHAT, CDR2 FQNNGV, per germline. The CDR3 region has the DNA TGTGCCAGCAGCTTAGGGGACAGGGGCGGTCAGCCCCAGCATTTT. It yields the protein CASSLGDRGGQPQHF.

This chain connects TRBV5-4 to TRBJ2-1; TRBD1 might be the D (6 bases). CDR1 is SGHNT and CDR2 is YYREEE in the germline V gene (reference sequence). Trimming took 4 bases from V and 12 from J, leaving 17 bases between them. The CDR3 has 13 residues. CDR3 sequence (DNA): TGTGCCAGCAGCCTCGACCGGACAGTCGGGCAGTTCTTC. Its translation is CASSLDRTVGQFF.

With respect to this clone: At one of its ends the junction is not consistent with the germline gene, which may arise from a read error. The rearrangement links TRBV6-1 to TRBJ2-2; TRBD2 might be the D (6 bases). Germline values: CDR1 MNHNS, CDR2 SASEGT. The CDR3 length is 15 residues. The DNA of the CDR3 is TGTGCCAGCGGGTCCGTGGGGGGAGGCACCAGGGAGCTGTTTTTT. Residues: CASGSVGGGTRELFF.

This clone came up a few times. CDR3 sequence reads: CASSYGLAGGGETQYF. CDR3 nucleotide sequence: TGTGCCAGCAGCTACGGACTAGCGGGAGGTGGAGAGACCCAGTACTTC. The chain employs TRBV5-6 and TRBJ2-5; 14 nucleotides agree with TRBD2. V lost 3 bases to trimming and J lost 4 bases; unmatched junction nucleotides: 5. Germline V lookup: CDR1 SGHDT, CDR2 YYEEEE. This CDR3 region has 16 residues. Combining the CDR3 with reference TRBV5-6 and TRBJ2-5 gives the whole variable domain DAGVTQSPTHLIKTRGQQVTLRCSPKSGHDTVSWYQQALGQGPQFIFQYYEEEERQRGNFPDRFSGHQFPNYSSELNVNALLLGDSALYLCASSYGLAGGGETQYFGPGTRLLVL.

This chain links TRBV7-3 with TRBJ2-1; tentatively, D is TRBD1 or TRBD2 (5 bases each). Per germline, CDR1 SGHTA and CDR2 FQGTGA. This CDR3 comprises 11 residues. Trimming stripped 5 bases from V and 12 bases from J, with 11 bases between. CDR3 protein: CASSGQGPQFF. In DNA, the CDR3 is TGTGCCAGCAGCGGTCAGGGACCGCAGTTCTTC.

This clone was observed a handful of times. The chain is built from TRBV29-1 and TRBJ2-2; TRBD2 agrees at 7 bases. J lost 1 base, V lost 1 base, and 6 bases had no gene match. The CDR3 is 16 amino acids. CDR1 is SQVTM and CDR2 is ANQGSEA in the germline V gene. The CDR3 reads CSVEGWASGNTGELFF. In DNA form, the CDR3 reads TGCAGCGTTGAAGGTTGGGCTAGCGGGAACACCGGGGAGCTGTTTTTT.

For the CDR3, the DNA is TGTGCCAGCAGAGACAGGGAGAATCAGCCCCAGCATTTT. The encoded protein is CASRDRENQPQHF. The rearrangement joins TRBV6-5 to TRBJ1-5; TRBD1 agrees at 7 bases. The CDR3 length is 13 residues. Germline V gene lookup returns CDR1 MNHEY and CDR2 SVGAGI. The V gene end was trimmed by 6 bases and the J gene end by 4 bases; junction bases not matched to a gene: 3.

The chain has TRBV7-2 and TRBJ2-1; possible D gene TRBD2, 5 bases. This CDR3 contains 14 residues. The germline V gene encodes CDR1 SGHTA and CDR2 FQGNSA. V was cut by 0 bases and J by 5 bases, with 8 bases left in between. DNA for the CDR3: TGTGCCAGCAGCTTAGCTAGCGAAGACAATGAGCAGTTCTTC. It yields the protein CASSLASEDNEQFF.

The V gene is TRBV30, the J gene TRBJ1-2, with D possibly being TRBD1 (5 bases). This CDR3 region has 13 residues. The germline gives CDR1 GTSNPN, CDR2 SVGIG (reference sequence). V was clipped by 4 bases and J by 3 bases, with 12 bases between them. The CDR3 DNA reads as TGTGCCTGGACCCATCTCAGGGACTATGGCTACACCTTC. Encoded protein: CAWTHLRDYGYTF. The entire variable domain, with the rest obtained from reference TRBV30 and TRBJ1-2, is as follows: SQTIHQWPATLVQPVGSPLSLECTVEGTSNPNLYWYRQAAGRGLQLLFYSVGIGQISSEVPQNLSASRPQDRQFILSSKKLLLSDSGFYLCAWTHLRDYGYTFGSGTRLTVV.

The chain combines TRBV7-8 with TRBJ2-7; no clear D gene. The CDR3 covers 11 residues. With 2 bases removed from V and 3 bases from J, the gap between germline ends came to 2 bases. Germline V gene lookup returns CDR1 SGHVS and CDR2 FQNEAQ. DNA for the CDR3: TGTGCCAGCAGCTTAAACTACGAGCAGTACTTC. Amino acids: CASSLNYEQYF.

The gene calls are TRBV6-6 and TRBJ1-4; maybe TRBD1 (5 bases). The CDR3 is 16 amino acids. Per the germline V gene, CDR1 is MNHNY and CDR2 is SVGAGI (reference sequence). Trimming cost V 8 bases and J 4 bases, with 20 bases left between them. The CDR3 is CASENGMVGVNEKLFF. Here the CDR3 DNA reads TGTGCCAGCGAGAACGGGATGGTAGGGGTTAATGAAAAACTGTTTTTT.

The chain recombines TRBV6-1 with TRBJ1-3, with a tentative D call TRBD1 (5 bases). V gave up 1 base and J gave up 4 bases, with 11 bases separating them. The CDR3 is 15 residues long. In germline, CDR1 is MNHNS, CDR2 SASEGT. This CDR3 reads CASSEVRGAGNTIYF. The CDR3 DNA reads TGTGCCAGCAGTGAAGTGAGGGGCGCGGGAAACACCATATATTTT.

This clone was found a few times. The chain employs TRBV5-6 and TRBJ1-4; 7 bases are a match to TRBD1. After removal of 0 bases from V and 5 bases from J, the junction contained 4 bases not matched to a gene. Germline CDR1 SGHDT, CDR2 YYEEEE. CDR3 length: 15 amino acids. CDR3 in amino acids: CASSLVGQENEKLFF. The DNA for the CDR3 is TGTGCCAGCAGCTTGGTTGGACAGGAGAATGAAAAACTGTTTTTT.